This TCR beta chain was sequenced in a study of blood T cell repertoires in COVID-19. Whole-study context: COVID-19 samples from acute and convalescent phases originated in the United States, Italy and Spain.

Assay: immunoSEQ multiplex PCR; the TCRdb copy retains only in-frame clones and omits some. Altogether 200,000 to 300,000 clones are present, about nine tenths being singletons, with the ten largest covering 1% to 1.5%. Adults between about 18 and 89 years of age took part from under 25 US areas. Trimming cost V 1 base and J 4 bases, with 12 bases left between them. The CDR3 totals 16 residues. CDR1 and CDR2 (germline): KGHDR, SFDVKD. This TCR was sampled from a woman aged 40 to 50 with acute COVID-19. The chain couples TRBV24-1 to TRBJ2-2; possibly TRBD1 for D (6 bases). The material sequenced was PBMCs or T cells enriched from blood (not recorded which). DNA for the CDR3: TGTGCCACCAGTGATTTCAGGGGCTTAGGCACCGGGGAGCTGTTTTTT. Translated: CATSDFRGLGTGELFF.